This T cell receptor (beta chain) was retrieved from a study of shared clonotypes between healthy human individuals. Germline-derived CDR1 and CDR2 are SSHAT and FNYEAQ (reference sequence). CDR3 length equals 13 residues. Sequenced by immunoSEQ multiplex PCR; TCRdb stores in-frame clones only, minus some. The sample yields 2 million to 2.5 million clones, 85% to 95% seen once. About this clone itself: A junction boundary mismatches the germline segment, possibly from a read error.

The TCR comes from a man aged 18 to 29 in good health. The sequencing input was naive CD4+ T cells sorted from blood. Stated subset: CD45RA+ positively selected. The rearrangement links TRBV7-7 to TRBJ1-1; perhaps TRBD1 as D (6 bases). The CDR3 DNA sequence: TGTGCTAGCAGCCGGCTTACAGGGAACGAAGCTTTCTTT. Translating it yields CASSRLTGNEAFF.